This T cell receptor (beta chain) is drawn from a study of cytomegalovirus exposure and HLA in healthy donors. CDR3 length: 14 residues. Germline-derived CDR1 and CDR2 are SGHRS and YFSETQ. Notes on the study in general: The classifier reportedly diagnosed cytomegalovirus status with high specificity and sensitivity. Many donors carried some public TCRs, although rarity characterized most TCR sequences. Another analysis was done later, and it associated more than 15,000 TCR beta sequences with HLA alleles at 0.05 false discovery rate.

Amplification used 60 Vbeta primers and 13 Jbeta primers. Generated by immunoSEQ multiplex PCR, the TCRdb table keeps only in-frame clones and is missing some. The sample comprises about 99,000 clones, around 61% of which are singletons, and around 3.5% rests with the top ten. Healthy bone marrow donors formed the donor group. This clone was recorded only once. What it binds is unknown. Compared with germline, one end of the junction differs, possibly owing to a read error. The source material was PBMCs. The origin of this receptor is a woman aged 50 to 60 in good health and CMV-seronegative. The J gene is TRBJ1-6, the V gene TRBV5-1; tentative D call: TRBD1 (5 bases). CDR3 region: CASSRGEVDSPLRF. CDR3 bases: TGCGCCAGCAGTCGAGGGGAGGTCGATTCACCCCTCCGCTTT.